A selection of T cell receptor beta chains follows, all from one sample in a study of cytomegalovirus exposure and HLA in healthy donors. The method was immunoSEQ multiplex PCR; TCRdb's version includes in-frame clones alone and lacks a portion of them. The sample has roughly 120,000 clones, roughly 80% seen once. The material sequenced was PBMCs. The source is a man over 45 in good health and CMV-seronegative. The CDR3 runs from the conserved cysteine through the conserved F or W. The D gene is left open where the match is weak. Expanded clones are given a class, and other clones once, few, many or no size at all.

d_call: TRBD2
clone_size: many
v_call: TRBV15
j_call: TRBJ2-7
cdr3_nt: TGTGCCACCAGCCTAGGACTAGCGGGCTACGAGCAGTACTTC
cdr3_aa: CATSLGLAGYEQYF

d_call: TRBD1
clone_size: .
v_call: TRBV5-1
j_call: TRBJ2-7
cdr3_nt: TGCGCCAGCAGCCCGGAGTTACAGGGGGTCGACGAGCAGTACTTC
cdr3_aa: CASSPELQGVDEQYF

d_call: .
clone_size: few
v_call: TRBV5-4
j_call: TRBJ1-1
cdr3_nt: TGTGCCAGCAGTCCGGGTGTAGGCACTGAAGCTTTCTTT
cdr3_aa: CASSPGVGTEAFF

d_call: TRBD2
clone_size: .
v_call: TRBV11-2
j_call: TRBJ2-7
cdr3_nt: TGTGCCAGCAGCGACCGACTAGCCCCGGCCGAGCAGTACTTC
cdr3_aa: CASSDRLAPAEQYF

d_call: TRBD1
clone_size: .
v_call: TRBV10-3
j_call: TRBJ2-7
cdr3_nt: TGTGCCATCAGTGAAGAGGGACAGGGGCCCTCCTACGAGCAGTACTTC
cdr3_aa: CAISEEGQGPSYEQYF

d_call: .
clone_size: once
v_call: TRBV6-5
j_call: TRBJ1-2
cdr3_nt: TGTGCCAGCAGTTTCCTAGGGGGGGGGCGCGGCTATGGCTACACCTTC
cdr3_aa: CASSFLGGGRGYGYTF

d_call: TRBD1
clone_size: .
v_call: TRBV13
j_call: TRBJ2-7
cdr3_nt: TGTGCCAGCAGCTTGGGGACAGGGGGCTACTACGAGCAGTACTTC
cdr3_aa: CASSLGTGGYYEQYF

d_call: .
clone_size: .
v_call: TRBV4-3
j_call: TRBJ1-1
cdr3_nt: TGCGCCAGCAGCCAAACAGCAAACACTGAAGCTTTCTTT
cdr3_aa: CASSQTANTEAFF

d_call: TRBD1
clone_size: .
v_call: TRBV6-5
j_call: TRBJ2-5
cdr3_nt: TGTGCCAGCACCGCGGGACAGGAGTGCGAGACCCAGTACTTC
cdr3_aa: CASTAGQECETQYF

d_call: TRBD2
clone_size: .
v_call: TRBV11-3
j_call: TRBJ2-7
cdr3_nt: TGTGCCAGCAGCTTAGCGGGAGGTCGCGAGCAGTACTTC
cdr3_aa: CASSLAGGREQYF

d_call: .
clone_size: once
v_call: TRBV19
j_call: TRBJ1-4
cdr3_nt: TGTGCCAGTAGTAAAGGGGACTCTAATGAAAAACTGTTTTTT
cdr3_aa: CASSKGDSNEKLFF

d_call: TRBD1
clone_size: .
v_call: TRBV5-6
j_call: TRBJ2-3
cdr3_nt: TGTGCCAGCAGCTTATCCCGGGACAGGAGCACAGATACGCAGTATTTT
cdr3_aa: CASSLSRDRSTDTQYF

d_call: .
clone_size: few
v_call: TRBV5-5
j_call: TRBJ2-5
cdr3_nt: TGTGCCAGCAGCTTGGTGCACGGGGGCCAAGAGACCCAGTACTTC
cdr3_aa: CASSLVHGGQETQYF

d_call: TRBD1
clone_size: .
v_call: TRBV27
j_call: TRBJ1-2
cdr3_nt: TGTGCCAGCAGTTTATCTGGGACAGGAAACTATGGCTACACCTTC
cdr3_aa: CASSLSGTGNYGYTF

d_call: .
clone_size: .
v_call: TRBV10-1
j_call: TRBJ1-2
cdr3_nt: TGCGCCAGCAGTGAGTCATCGTGCAGAAATAACTATGGCTACACCTTC
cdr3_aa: CASSESSCRNNYGYTF

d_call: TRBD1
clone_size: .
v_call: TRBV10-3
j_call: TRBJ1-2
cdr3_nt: TGTGCCATCAGTGACAGGGGGTTCGACTATGGCTACACCTTC
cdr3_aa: CAISDRGFDYGYTF

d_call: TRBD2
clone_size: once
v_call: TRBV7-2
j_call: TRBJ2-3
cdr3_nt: TGTGCCAGCAGCTTAGGCCTAGCGGGCACAGATACGCAGTATTTT
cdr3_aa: CASSLGLAGTDTQYF

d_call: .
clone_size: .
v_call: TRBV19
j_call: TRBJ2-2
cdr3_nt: TGTGCCAGCCAGGGGTTGTACACCGGGGAGCTGTTTTTT
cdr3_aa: CASQGLYTGELFF

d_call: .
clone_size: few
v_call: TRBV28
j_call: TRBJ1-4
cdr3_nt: TGTGCCAGCAGTTCCCCCCGAGGCACTAATGAAAAACTGTTTTTT
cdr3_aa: CASSSPRGTNEKLFF

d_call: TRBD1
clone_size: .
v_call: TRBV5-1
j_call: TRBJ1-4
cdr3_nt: TGCGCCAGCAGCCCCTCGACAGGGAATGAAAAACTGTTTTTT
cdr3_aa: CASSPSTGNEKLFF

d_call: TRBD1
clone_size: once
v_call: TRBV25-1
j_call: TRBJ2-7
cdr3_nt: TGTGCCAGCCACCCGGGACAGGGGAGTTACGAGCAGTACTTC
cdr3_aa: CASHPGQGSYEQYF

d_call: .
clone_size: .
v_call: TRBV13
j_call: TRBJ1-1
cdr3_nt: TGTGCCAGCAGACGTTACGGACAGCCGAACACTGAAGCTTTCTTT
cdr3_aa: CASRRYGQPNTEAFF

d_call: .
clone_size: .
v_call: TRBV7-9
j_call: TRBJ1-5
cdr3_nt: TGTGCCAGCAGCCGGGGGGCCAATCAGCCCCAGCATTTT
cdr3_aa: CASSRGANQPQHF

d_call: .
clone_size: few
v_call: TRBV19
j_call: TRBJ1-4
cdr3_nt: TGTGCCAGTAGTGGGGGCCGCACACTGTTTTTT
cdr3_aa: CASSGGRTLFF

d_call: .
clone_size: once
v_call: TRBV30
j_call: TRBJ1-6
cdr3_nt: TGTGCCTGGGCCATGACACAATCACCCCTCCACTTT
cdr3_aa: CAWAMTQSPLHF

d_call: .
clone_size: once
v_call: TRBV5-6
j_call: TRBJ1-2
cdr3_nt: TGTGCCAGCAGCCCCGGGCAGGTAGGGGATGGCTACACCTTC
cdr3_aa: CASSPGQVGDGYTF

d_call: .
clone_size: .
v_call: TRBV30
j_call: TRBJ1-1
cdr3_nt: TGTGCCTGGAGTGTAGGGCAGCGGAGTAGGGCTTTCTTT
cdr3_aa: CAWSVGQRSRAFF

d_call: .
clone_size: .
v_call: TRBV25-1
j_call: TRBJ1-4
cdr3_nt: TGTGCCAGCAAGAGAGGTTATGAAAAACTGTTTTTT
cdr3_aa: CASKRGYEKLFF

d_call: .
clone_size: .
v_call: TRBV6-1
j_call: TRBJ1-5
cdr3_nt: TGTGCCAGCAGTGAGGGAGGGAAGGGGACCAATCAGCCCCAGCATTTT
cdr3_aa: CASSEGGKGTNQPQHF

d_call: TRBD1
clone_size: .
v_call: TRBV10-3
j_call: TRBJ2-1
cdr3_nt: TGTGCCATCAGTGAGGAGGGCAGGGGGCCATACAATGAGCAGTTCTTC
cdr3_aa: CAISEEGRGPYNEQFF

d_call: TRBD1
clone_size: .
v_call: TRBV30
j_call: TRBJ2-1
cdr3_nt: TGTGCCGGGACCCGGGACAGAAAATACAATGAGCAGTTCTTC
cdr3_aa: CAGTRDRKYNEQFF

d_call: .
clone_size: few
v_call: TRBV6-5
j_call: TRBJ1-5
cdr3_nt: TGTGCCAGCAGCTCGACAGACATCAATCAGCCCCAGCATTTT
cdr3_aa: CASSSTDINQPQHF

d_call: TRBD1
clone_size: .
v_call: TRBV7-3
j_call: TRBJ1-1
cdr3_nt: TGTGCCAGCAGCTTAGACAGGGCGGGTCTTGGTACTGAAGCTTTCTTT
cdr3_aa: CASSLDRAGLGTEAFF

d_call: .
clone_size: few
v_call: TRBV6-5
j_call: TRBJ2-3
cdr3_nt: TGTGCCAGCAGCCCCCGTCGGGGGACCACAGATACGCAGTATTTT
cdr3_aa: CASSPRRGTTDTQYF

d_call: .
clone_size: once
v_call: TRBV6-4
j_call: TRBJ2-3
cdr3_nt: TGTGCCAGCAGTAAAGAGGGAGCGACAGATACGCAGTATTTT
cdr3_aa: CASSKEGATDTQYF

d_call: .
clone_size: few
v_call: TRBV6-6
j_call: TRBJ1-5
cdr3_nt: TGTGCCAGCAGTGGCAGCACAGGGATTGATCAGCCCCAGCATTTT
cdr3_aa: CASSGSTGIDQPQHF

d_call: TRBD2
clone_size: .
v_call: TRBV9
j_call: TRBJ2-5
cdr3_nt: TGTGCCAGCAGCGTAGGGCTAGCGGAGCAAGAGACCCAGTACTTC
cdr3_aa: CASSVGLAEQETQYF

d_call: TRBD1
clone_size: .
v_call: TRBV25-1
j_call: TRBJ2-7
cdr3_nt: TGTCCCAGCAGTGATCCGGGACAGGGTCTATACGAGCAGTACTTC
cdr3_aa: CPSSDPGQGLYEQYF

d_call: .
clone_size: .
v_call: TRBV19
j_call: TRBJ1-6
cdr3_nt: TGTGCCAGTAGTGCTCAGGGAGGGGGTAATTCACCCCTCCACTTT
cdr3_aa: CASSAQGGGNSPLHF

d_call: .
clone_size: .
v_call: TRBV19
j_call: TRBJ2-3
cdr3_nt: TGTGCCAGTAGTATTGGGGCGGGATACACAGATACGCAGTATTTT
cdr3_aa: CASSIGAGYTDTQYF